The 30 T cell receptor beta chains listed next were all sequenced from one sample in a study of technical replicates of blood from several donors. Measured with immunoSEQ multiplex PCR; TCRdb has only the in-frame clones, and not every one. The sample comprises about 59,000 clones, around nine tenths of which are singletons, and around 5.5% rests with the top ten. Material for sequencing was PBMCs. These receptors were collected from a human donor in good health. Some clones in this sample may be carry-over from other donors' samples.

The V and J genes are TRBV7-9 and TRBJ2-3; 9 bases fit TRBD2. CDR3 length equals 15 residues. The germline V gene encodes CDR1 SEHNR and CDR2 FQNEAQ (reference sequence). Unmatched junction bases numbered 5, after V lost 5 bases and J lost 2 bases. CDR3 sequence reads: CASSISGSSTDTQYF. For the CDR3, the DNA is TGTGCCAGCAGCATTAGCGGGAGTTCCACAGATACGCAGTATTTT.

This clone has more than one count but fewer than ten. The V gene is TRBV27, the J gene TRBJ1-1, with D possibly TRBD1 on 5 matching bases. The germline CDR1 and CDR2 sequences are MNHEY and SMNVEV (reference sequence). The CDR3 loop spans 14 amino acids. The V end lost 0 bases, the J end lost 4 bases, and 9 bases lay between the germline ends. In DNA, the CDR3 is TGTGCCAGCAGTTTATCCAGGGTGGTCACTGAAGCTTTCTTT. Its protein product is CASSLSRVVTEAFF.

This chain connects TRBV6-1 to TRBJ2-7; TRBD2 matches 7 bases. V was pared by 4 bases and J by 0 bases, with 6 bases of the junction left unmatched. CDR1 is MNHNS, CDR2 SASEGT, per germline. This CDR3 has 15 amino acids. The CDR3 coding sequence is TGTGCCAGCAGTGGGGGGGGGTATAGCTCCTACGAGCAGTACTTC. This encodes CASSGGGYSSYEQYF.

This chain joins TRBV4-2 and TRBJ2-2; 7 nucleotides match TRBD1. V shed 0 bases, J shed 6 bases, and the junction held 1 base outside the gene matches. CDR3 length equals 14 residues. Germline-derived CDR1 and CDR2 are LGHNA and YNFKEQ. CDR3 loop: CASSQEQGAGELFF. The CDR3 nucleotides are TGTGCCAGCAGCCAAGAGCAGGGGGCCGGGGAGCTGTTTTTT.

This clone has a single count. V usage is TRBV29-1 and J usage is TRBJ1-1; D gene uncertain. The CDR3 totals 15 residues. CDR1 SQVTM and CDR2 ANQGSEA come from the germline V gene. V lost 0 bases to trimming and J lost 1 base, with 12 bases between them. This chain's CDR3 is CSVEDGEGRNTEAFF. In DNA, the CDR3 is TGCAGCGTTGAAGATGGCGAGGGCCGGAACACTGAAGCTTTCTTT.

This clone was seen more than once but under ten times. This rearrangement joins TRBV5-6 to TRBJ2-2, with unresolved D. V was cut by 6 bases and J by 6 bases, with 15 bases left in between. This CDR3 has 14 amino acids. The germline V gene has CDR1 SGHDT and CDR2 YYEEEE. The DNA for the CDR3 is TGTGCCAGCACCGCACTTAGGAGCGCCGGGGAGCTGTTTTTT. This codes for CASTALRSAGELFF.

This CDR3 is CASSLELARGDGYTF. CDR3 nucleotides: TGTGCCAGCAGCTTAGAGTTAGCACGCGGGGACGGCTACACCTTC. The chain carries TRBV7-2 and TRBJ1-2; D is perhaps TRBD1 (5 bases). Germline CDR1 and CDR2: SGHTA and FQGNSA. The V and J ends lost 1 base and 8 bases respectively, with 17 bases between them. The CDR3 extends over 15 amino acids.

The genes are TRBV4-2 and TRBJ1-6, with 7 bases that match TRBD1. The CDR3 extends over 16 amino acids. V shed 7 bases and J 6 bases; nucleotides not matched to a gene: 12. From germline, CDR1 is LGHNA and CDR2 YNFKEQ. The CDR3 is CASTKEPGQPNSPLHF. The CDR3 DNA is TGTGCCAGCACCAAAGAGCCGGGACAGCCTAATTCACCCCTCCACTTT.

The chain has TRBV28 and TRBJ2-5; 10 bases are a match to TRBD2. V trimming: 3 bases; J trimming: 5 bases; junction bases outside the gene matches: 12. The CDR3 sequence is 17 residues long. Germline V CDR1 and CDR2: MDHEN, SYDVKM. Here the CDR3 DNA reads TGTGCCAGCAGTTTTACCCCGAGCGGGGGGGCCGGGGAGACCCAGTACTTC. Translated, it gives CASSFTPSGGAGETQYF.

V is TRBV10-3 and J is TRBJ2-7, with 14 bases aligning to TRBD2. Germline CDR1 is ENHRY and CDR2 is SYGVKD. The CDR3 runs to 16 residues. The V gene end was trimmed by 10 bases and the J gene end by 6 bases; junction bases not matched to a gene: 14. The CDR3 sequence is CATATGTSGSWTEQYF. The CDR3 DNA is TGTGCCACCGCGACCGGGACTAGCGGGAGTTGGACCGAGCAGTACTTC.

V and J are TRBV7-2 and TRBJ2-1; 11 bases are a match to TRBD2. The germline V gene encodes CDR1 SGHTA and CDR2 FQGNSA. J lost 3 bases, V lost 4 bases, and 5 bases had no gene match. This CDR3 is 16 amino acids long. CDR3: CASSSKTSGDYNEQFF. Here the CDR3 DNA reads TGTGCCAGCAGCTCGAAGACTAGCGGGGACTACAATGAGCAGTTCTTC.

The chain joins TRBV5-1 to TRBJ2-6, with TRBD1 as a possible D gene (5 bases). This CDR3 has 16 residues. Trimming left V 3 bases short and J 0 bases short, with 10 bases between. Germline values: CDR1 SGHRS, CDR2 YFSETQ. The CDR3 region is CASSSQGASGANVLTF. CDR3 bases: TGCGCCAGCAGCTCCCAAGGGGCCTCTGGGGCCAACGTCCTGACTTTC.

This clone showed up just a few times. This chain joins TRBV7-2 and TRBJ2-7; 10 nucleotides agree with TRBD1. V shed 1 base, J shed 1 base, and the junction held 4 bases outside the gene matches. The CDR3 is made up of 16 amino acids. CDR1 is SGHTA and CDR2 is FQGNSA in the germline V gene. The CDR3 DNA reads TGTGCCAGCAGCTTAGGGCCGGGACAGGGGTCCTACGAGCAGTACTTC. The encoded protein is CASSLGPGQGSYEQYF.

This sequence joins TRBV4-3 and TRBJ2-7, with D perhaps TRBD1 (6 bases). Trimming took off 0 bases at V and 2 bases at J, with 8 bases between the two ends. There are 14 residues in the CDR3. Germline V lookup: CDR1 LGHNA, CDR2 YSLEER. The CDR3 DNA reads as TGCGCCAGCAGCCAAGATACAGGGACCTACGAGCAGTACTTC. This sequence encodes CASSQDTGTYEQYF.

This clone was detected once. The chain is built from TRBV7-6 and TRBJ1-1; 9 bases fit TRBD1. The CDR3 is 14 residues long. With V trimmed by 5 bases and J by 1 base, 2 bases remained unmatched. CDR1 and CDR2 from the germline V gene are SGHVS and FNYEAQ. CDR3 in amino acids: CASSQGQGNTEAFF. The CDR3 DNA reads TGTGCCAGCAGCCAGGGACAGGGGAACACTGAAGCTTTCTTT.

This clone counts as medium-sized. This chain connects TRBV25-1 to TRBJ1-2, with D possibly TRBD1 on 6 matching bases. CDR1 is MGHDK, CDR2 SYGVNS, per germline. This CDR3 contains 12 residues. V dropped 4 bases and J dropped 8 bases, with 11 bases sitting between them. CDR3 sequence: CASSGTVQGYTF. Written as DNA, the CDR3 is TGTGCCAGCAGTGGGACAGTACAAGGCTACACCTTC.

The chain is built from TRBV5-6 and TRBJ2-5; 10 bases line up with TRBD2. This CDR3 is 15 amino acids long. Germline CDR1 is SGHDT and CDR2 is YYEEEE. The V gene end was trimmed by 5 bases and the J gene end by 5 bases; junction bases not matched to a gene: 9. The CDR3 reads CASSRLAGDSETQYF. In DNA form, the CDR3 reads TGTGCCAGCAGTCGTCTAGCGGGAGATTCGGAGACCCAGTACTTC.

V is TRBV7-9 and J is TRBJ1-6; possibly TRBD1 for D (6 bases). The V gene lost 5 bases and the J gene lost 12 bases, with 23 bases spanning the gap. CDR1 is SEHNR and CDR2 is FQNEAQ in the germline V gene (reference sequence). There are 16 residues in the CDR3. The CDR3 protein is CASSLRTGGQSLPLHF. In DNA form, the CDR3 reads TGTGCCAGCAGCCTCAGGACGGGGGGCCAATCCTTACCCCTCCACTTT. The full variable domain, with the rest looked up from reference TRBV7-9 and TRBJ1-6, is DTGVSQNPRHKITKRGQNVTFRCDPISEHNRLYWYRQTLGQGPEFLTYFQNEAQLEKSRLLSDRFSAERPKGSFSTLEIQRTEQGDSAMYLCASSLRTGGQSLPLHFGNGTRLTVT.

The V gene is TRBV7-9, the J gene TRBJ2-3; no clear D. CDR3 length: 16 residues. With 8 bases removed from V and 0 bases from J, the gap between germline ends came to 18 bases. From germline, CDR1 is SEHNR and CDR2 FQNEAQ (reference sequence). The CDR3 sequence: CASASWRGSSTDTQYF. In DNA form, the CDR3 reads TGTGCCAGCGCTAGTTGGCGCGGCTCTAGCACAGATACGCAGTATTTT.

The chain carries TRBV10-3 and TRBJ2-1; possibly TRBD1 for D (6 bases). The CDR3 consists of 16 residues. Trimming shortened V by 5 bases and J by 0 bases, and 14 bases separated the two germline ends. Germline CDR1 ENHRY, CDR2 SYGVKD. DNA for the CDR3: TGTGCCATCAGTAAACAGGGTTTAAGCTCCTACAATGAGCAGTTCTTC. Amino acids: CAISKQGLSSYNEQFF.

This sequence joins TRBV5-6 and TRBJ2-3, with D possibly TRBD2 on 5 matching bases. Germline values: CDR1 SGHDT, CDR2 YYEEEE. This CDR3 is built from 14 residues. V gave up 6 bases and J gave up 5 bases, with 16 bases separating them. In nucleotides, the CDR3 is TGTGCCAGCATCCTGAGGACTCGAGAAGATACGCAGTATTTT. Its protein product is CASILRTREDTQYF.

This clone was counted once. The chain recombines TRBV7-9 with TRBJ2-3; 13 bases agree with TRBD2. The CDR3 is 17 residues long. Per germline, CDR1 SEHNR and CDR2 FQNEAQ (reference sequence). V lost 6 bases and J lost 0; bases outside the gene matches: 6. In DNA, the CDR3 is TGTGCCAGCAGACGGACTAGCGGGAGACTCAGCACAGATACGCAGTATTTT. It specifies CASRRTSGRLSTDTQYF.

This clone was seen only once. As DNA, the CDR3 is TGTGCCAGCAGTAAACCAGGGGGGTACGAGCAGTACTTC. Protein sequence: CASSKPGGYEQYF. The V gene is TRBV6-5, the J gene TRBJ2-7, with D possibly matching TRBD1 (7 bases). V lost 5 bases and J lost 4, with 12 bases in between. The germline gives CDR1 MNHEY, CDR2 SVGAGI. This CDR3 is 13 amino acids long.

The chain has TRBV20-1 and TRBJ2-7; 8 positions agree with TRBD1. The CDR3 totals 11 residues. The trim removed 6 bases at V and 6 bases at J, leaving 4 bases unmatched. Germline assignment: CDR1 DFQATT and CDR2 SNEGSKA (reference sequence). The CDR3 bases are TGCAGTGCAGCAGACAGGGGCGAGCAGTACTTC. Its translation: CSAADRGEQYF.

The chain combines TRBV5-1 with TRBJ2-3, with 12 bases lining up with TRBD1. The CDR3 length is 15 residues. The germline V gene encodes CDR1 SGHRS and CDR2 YFSETQ. V lost 4 bases, J lost 6 bases, and 6 bases stayed unmatched. CDR3 sequence: CASSAGQGAKDTQYF. Written as DNA, the CDR3 is TGCGCCAGCAGCGCGGGACAGGGGGCAAAGGATACGCAGTATTTT.

The chain employs TRBV4-2 and TRBJ2-1, with 7 bases aligning to TRBD2. With 0 bases clipped from V and 9 bases from J, the junction kept 8 bases outside the gene matches. This CDR3 is built from 15 residues. From germline, CDR1 is LGHNA and CDR2 YNFKEQ. The CDR3 loop is CASSQDAGVFGEQFF. CDR3 DNA sequence: TGTGCCAGCAGCCAAGATGCGGGAGTCTTTGGTGAGCAGTTCTTC.

The chain carries TRBV5-1 and TRBJ2-5; 13 bases are shared with TRBD2. The CDR3 sequence is 17 residues long. CDR1 SGHRS and CDR2 YFSETQ come from the germline V gene. Trimming cost V 3 bases and J 3 bases; bases outside gene matches: 8. This CDR3 reads CASSSKTLAGGEETQYF. As DNA, the CDR3 is TGCGCCAGCAGCTCCAAAACACTAGCGGGAGGGGAAGAGACCCAGTACTTC.

The CDR3 loop reads CASRNRVQETQYF. The CDR3, as DNA: TGTGCCAGCAGGAACAGGGTCCAAGAGACCCAGTACTTC. The rearrangement uses TRBV7-2 and TRBJ2-5, with D possibly TRBD1 on 6 matching bases. CDR1 SGHTA and CDR2 FQGNSA come from the germline V gene. V lost 6 bases, J lost 1 base, and 9 bases lay in between. The CDR3 is 13 amino acids.

This clone was recorded only once. This chain uses TRBV7-9 with TRBJ2-2; TRBD2 matches 9 bases. J lost 3 bases, V lost 6 bases, and 5 bases had no gene match. Germline CDR1 is SEHNR and CDR2 is FQNEAQ (reference sequence). The CDR3 has 15 residues. The chain's CDR3 is CASRKVAGDTGELFF. CDR3 sequence (DNA): TGTGCCAGCAGGAAAGTAGCGGGAGACACCGGGGAGCTGTTTTTT.

This clone appeared a single time. The gene calls are TRBV7-2 and TRBJ2-2; 9 bases are a match to TRBD2. J gave up 3 bases and V 1 base, and 3 bases lay outside the gene matches. Per germline, CDR1 SGHTA and CDR2 FQGNSA. The CDR3 runs 16 residues. The CDR3 sequence is CASSLGAGGYTGELFF. DNA of the CDR3: TGTGCCAGCAGCTTAGGAGCGGGAGGCTACACCGGGGAGCTGTTTTTT.